The rows below give T cell receptor beta chains drawn from one sample of a study of patients and donors after allogeneic stem cell transplantation. TCRdb used MiXCR to reprocess the RT-PCR reads, holding one entry per CDR3 protein. The table lists more than 150,000 distinct CDR3 sequences, about 40% of them singletons. Sequenced material: blood, either unsorted or a sorted T cell fraction (not recorded which). These receptors were collected from a human donor who was either an allogeneic HSCT recipient or a stem cell or donor lymphocyte infusion donor (not recorded which). It is not recorded whose cells these are; they may come from a transplant donor. CDR3s include the opening cysteine and the closing phenylalanine or tryptophan. The D gene is left open where the match is weak. Not all rows give a size; the values are once, few, many and, for expanded clones, a class.

V	size	J	D	DNA	CDR3
TRBV29-1	-	TRBJ1-1	TRBD1	TGCAGCGTTGCTAGGACAGGGGACCGTAACACTGAAGCTTTCTTT	CSVARTGDRNTEAFF
TRBV2	-	TRBJ2-3	-	TGTGCCAGCACCCTGGACAGATCAGATACGCAGTATTTT	CASTLDRSDTQYF
TRBV12-3/TRBV12-4	-	TRBJ1-5	-	TGTGCCAGCAGTTTAAGGGTACAAAGCAATCAGCCCCAGCATTTT	CASSLRVQSNQPQHF
TRBV18	few	TRBJ1-2	-	TGTGCCAGCTCACCGGGGGTCCAGGGCCTTAACTATGGCTACACCTTC	CASSPGVQGLNYGYTF
TRBV5-6	-	TRBJ1-1	-	TGTGCCAGCAGCTTACCAGGGGAGAATACTGAAGCTTTCTTT	CASSLPGENTEAFF
TRBV19	-	TRBJ1-2	TRBD1	TGTGCGGCCGGACAGGGGGGCTGGGGCTATGGCTACACCTTC	CAAGQGGWGYGYTF
TRBV20-1	-	TRBJ2-1	-	TGCAGTGCTAGTTGGCGGCAGGCCAGCTCCTACAATGAGCAGTTCTTC	CSASWRQASSYNEQFF
TRBV5-1	once	TRBJ2-7	-	TGCGCCAGCAGCTGGGGGCTGCCCGACGAGCAGTACTTC	CASSWGLPDEQYF
TRBV3-1	-	TRBJ2-1	-	TGTGCCAGCAGCCCATCGGGGCTAGTTGTCGATGAGCAGTTCTTC	CASSPSGLVVDEQFF
TRBV28	-	TRBJ1-4	-	TGTGCCAGCAGTTTCCCCCCTCACAGGGTTCTTAATGAAAAACTGTTTTTT	CASSFPPHRVLNEKLFF
TRBV12-3/TRBV12-4	-	TRBJ1-2	-	TGTGCCAGCAGTGATCAGGGGCCTGGGGATGGCTACACCTTC	CASSDQGPGDGYTF
TRBV29-1	-	TRBJ1-2	-	TGCAGCGTTGAAGCACTCCCGGACTATGGCTACACCTTC	CSVEALPDYGYTF
TRBV30	few	TRBJ1-2	-	TGTGCCTGGAGTGGGGCGGCTAACTATGGCTACACCTTC	CAWSGAANYGYTF
TRBV20-1	few	TRBJ1-1	-	TGCAGTAGAGGCCGAAGGACGAACACTGAAGCTTTCTTT	CSRGRRTNTEAFF
TRBV27	-	TRBJ2-7	TRBD1	TGTGCCAGCAGTTCCCCCGGACAGGGGACCTACGAGCAGTACTTC	CASSSPGQGTYEQYF
TRBV6-2/TRBV6-3	once	TRBJ2-2	-	TGTGCCAGCAGGCCCGACTCGGCCGGGGAGCTGTTTTTT	CASRPDSAGELFF
TRBV6-1	-	TRBJ1-2	-	TGTGCCAGCCCAGACGAAGGGTTGGACTATGGCTACACCTTC	CASPDEGLDYGYTF
TRBV11-2	-	TRBJ2-3	-	TGTGCCAGCAGCCGGATTTCAAGCACAGATACGCAGTATTTT	CASSRISSTDTQYF
TRBV12-3/TRBV12-4	many	TRBJ2-1	-	TGTGCCAGCAGCCCCGCGCCAGGTTACAATGAGCAGTTCTTC	CASSPAPGYNEQFF
TRBV4-3	once	TRBJ2-1	-	TGCGCCAGCAGCCAAGATCTCGAAAGGGAAGACAATGAGCAGTTCTTC	CASSQDLEREDNEQFF
TRBV12-3/TRBV12-4	-	TRBJ1-1	-	TGTGCCAGCAGCACAGGGTCTGAAGCTTTCTTT	CASSTGSEAFF
TRBV29-1	few	TRBJ1-1	-	TGCAGCGTTGATGAGGGGACTGAAGCTTTCTTT	CSVDEGTEAFF
TRBV10-2	-	TRBJ1-2	-	TGCGCCAGCACTATGAACCCCAGGGACTATGGCTACACCTTC	CASTMNPRDYGYTF
TRBV3-1	few	TRBJ2-3	-	TGTGCCAGCAGCCTAGTTAGAAGTGGAGATACGCAGTATTTT	CASSLVRSGDTQYF
TRBV5-6	many	TRBJ1-2	-	TGTGCCAGCAGCTTGTCGGGCTATGGCTACACCTTC	CASSLSGYGYTF
TRBV28	few	TRBJ1-5	TRBD1	TGTGCCAGCAGTTTAGCAGGGGGCGAGCAGCCCCAGCATTTT	CASSLAGGEQPQHF
TRBV7-2	few	TRBJ1-1	TRBD1	TGTGCCAGCAGCCGACAGGGGATCACTGAAGCTTTCTTT	CASSRQGITEAFF
TRBV27	-	TRBJ1-2	TRBD1	TGTGCCAGCAGGGGGTGGGACAGCCACTATGGCTACACCTTC	CASRGWDSHYGYTF
TRBV2	few	TRBJ2-4	-	TGTGCCAGCAGTCATGAGAGGGCCACCAAAAACATTCAGTACTTC	CASSHERATKNIQYF
TRBV12-3/TRBV12-4	few	TRBJ1-3	-	TGTGCCAGCAGTTCACAGGGCTTTGGAAACACCATATATTTT	CASSSQGFGNTIYF